The clone carrying this T cell receptor beta chain has a count of ten or more. The antigen remains undetermined. Using RNA transcripts, the TCR beta CDR3 regions were amplified. Scientists carried out first-round RT-PCR using HTBI primers and then a second-round multiplex PCR. TCRdb ran MiXCR on the multiplex PCR reads and lists one entry per CDR3 protein. The repertoire consists of some 350,000 distinct CDR3 sequences, with 17% occurring once and the leading ten covering 2.4%. The length of the CDR3 is 14 residues. Germline loops: CDR1 GTSNPN, CDR2 SVGIG (reference sequence). V lost 0 bases and J lost 7, with 15 bases in between. The data were taken from a study of Graves' ophthalmopathy and Graves' hyperthyroidism. The overall study: No treatment had been given when peripheral blood was collected at initial diagnosis. Study-level findings and limits: Sensitivity reached 55% to 71% and specificity around 76% when the model predicted ophthalmopathy progression.

Sequenced sample: peripheral blood. This receptor was taken from an adult woman with stable Graves' hyperthyroidism. The chain uses TRBV30 and TRBJ1-2; tentative D call: TRBD1 (6 bases). The CDR3 sequence: CAWSVSRGRGGYTF. The CDR3 DNA sequence: TGTGCCTGGAGTGTATCCAGGGGCCGGGGTGGCTACACCTTC.